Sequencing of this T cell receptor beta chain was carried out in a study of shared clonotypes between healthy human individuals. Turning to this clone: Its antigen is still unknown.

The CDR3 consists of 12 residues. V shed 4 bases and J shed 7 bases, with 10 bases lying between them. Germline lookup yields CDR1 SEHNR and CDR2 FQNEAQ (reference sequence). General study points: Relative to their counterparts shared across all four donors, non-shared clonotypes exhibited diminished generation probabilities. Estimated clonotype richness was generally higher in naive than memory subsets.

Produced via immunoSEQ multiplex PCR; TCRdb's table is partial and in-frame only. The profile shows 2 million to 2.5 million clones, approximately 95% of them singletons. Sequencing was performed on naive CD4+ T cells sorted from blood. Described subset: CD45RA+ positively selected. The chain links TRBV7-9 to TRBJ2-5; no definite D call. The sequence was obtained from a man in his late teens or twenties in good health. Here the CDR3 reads CASSSPVRTQYF. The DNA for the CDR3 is TGTGCCAGCAGCTCCCCTGTCAGGACCCAGTACTTC.